Below are 2 T cell receptor beta chains sequenced from a single sample in a study of T cells in Graves' hyperthyroidism and ophthalmopathy. Researchers took RNA transcripts and amplified the TCR beta CDR3 regions from them. The HTBI primer set was used in a first-round RT-PCR of the TCR CDR3. TCRdb fed the multiplex PCR reads into MiXCR, producing one record per CDR3 protein. The sample holds 600,000 to 700,000 distinct CDR3 sequences, roughly 14% seen once. The sequenced sample was blood. These receptors were taken from a woman aged 40 to 55 with Graves' ophthalmopathy.

V is TRBV5-1 and J is TRBJ2-5; maybe TRBD2 (5 bases). The V and J ends lost 5 bases and 4 bases respectively, with 15 bases between them. The CDR3 length is 14 residues. Germline-derived CDR1 and CDR2 are SGHRS and YFSETQ. The CDR3: CASRLGLGGETQYF. The DNA of the CDR3 is TGCGCCAGCAGACTCGGCCTCGGAGGAGAGACCCAGTACTTC.

This clonotype was observed many times. This rearrangement joins TRBV6-2 or TRBV6-3 to TRBJ1-2; 7 positions agree with TRBD1. Losses at the gene ends were 6 bases for V and 3 bases for J; bases not matched to a gene: 7. Germline CDR1 and CDR2: MNHEY and SVGEGT. This CDR3 has 14 residues. CDR3: CASSRDSHDYGYTF. In nucleotides, the CDR3 is TGTGCCAGCAGCCGGGACAGCCACGACTATGGCTACACCTTC.